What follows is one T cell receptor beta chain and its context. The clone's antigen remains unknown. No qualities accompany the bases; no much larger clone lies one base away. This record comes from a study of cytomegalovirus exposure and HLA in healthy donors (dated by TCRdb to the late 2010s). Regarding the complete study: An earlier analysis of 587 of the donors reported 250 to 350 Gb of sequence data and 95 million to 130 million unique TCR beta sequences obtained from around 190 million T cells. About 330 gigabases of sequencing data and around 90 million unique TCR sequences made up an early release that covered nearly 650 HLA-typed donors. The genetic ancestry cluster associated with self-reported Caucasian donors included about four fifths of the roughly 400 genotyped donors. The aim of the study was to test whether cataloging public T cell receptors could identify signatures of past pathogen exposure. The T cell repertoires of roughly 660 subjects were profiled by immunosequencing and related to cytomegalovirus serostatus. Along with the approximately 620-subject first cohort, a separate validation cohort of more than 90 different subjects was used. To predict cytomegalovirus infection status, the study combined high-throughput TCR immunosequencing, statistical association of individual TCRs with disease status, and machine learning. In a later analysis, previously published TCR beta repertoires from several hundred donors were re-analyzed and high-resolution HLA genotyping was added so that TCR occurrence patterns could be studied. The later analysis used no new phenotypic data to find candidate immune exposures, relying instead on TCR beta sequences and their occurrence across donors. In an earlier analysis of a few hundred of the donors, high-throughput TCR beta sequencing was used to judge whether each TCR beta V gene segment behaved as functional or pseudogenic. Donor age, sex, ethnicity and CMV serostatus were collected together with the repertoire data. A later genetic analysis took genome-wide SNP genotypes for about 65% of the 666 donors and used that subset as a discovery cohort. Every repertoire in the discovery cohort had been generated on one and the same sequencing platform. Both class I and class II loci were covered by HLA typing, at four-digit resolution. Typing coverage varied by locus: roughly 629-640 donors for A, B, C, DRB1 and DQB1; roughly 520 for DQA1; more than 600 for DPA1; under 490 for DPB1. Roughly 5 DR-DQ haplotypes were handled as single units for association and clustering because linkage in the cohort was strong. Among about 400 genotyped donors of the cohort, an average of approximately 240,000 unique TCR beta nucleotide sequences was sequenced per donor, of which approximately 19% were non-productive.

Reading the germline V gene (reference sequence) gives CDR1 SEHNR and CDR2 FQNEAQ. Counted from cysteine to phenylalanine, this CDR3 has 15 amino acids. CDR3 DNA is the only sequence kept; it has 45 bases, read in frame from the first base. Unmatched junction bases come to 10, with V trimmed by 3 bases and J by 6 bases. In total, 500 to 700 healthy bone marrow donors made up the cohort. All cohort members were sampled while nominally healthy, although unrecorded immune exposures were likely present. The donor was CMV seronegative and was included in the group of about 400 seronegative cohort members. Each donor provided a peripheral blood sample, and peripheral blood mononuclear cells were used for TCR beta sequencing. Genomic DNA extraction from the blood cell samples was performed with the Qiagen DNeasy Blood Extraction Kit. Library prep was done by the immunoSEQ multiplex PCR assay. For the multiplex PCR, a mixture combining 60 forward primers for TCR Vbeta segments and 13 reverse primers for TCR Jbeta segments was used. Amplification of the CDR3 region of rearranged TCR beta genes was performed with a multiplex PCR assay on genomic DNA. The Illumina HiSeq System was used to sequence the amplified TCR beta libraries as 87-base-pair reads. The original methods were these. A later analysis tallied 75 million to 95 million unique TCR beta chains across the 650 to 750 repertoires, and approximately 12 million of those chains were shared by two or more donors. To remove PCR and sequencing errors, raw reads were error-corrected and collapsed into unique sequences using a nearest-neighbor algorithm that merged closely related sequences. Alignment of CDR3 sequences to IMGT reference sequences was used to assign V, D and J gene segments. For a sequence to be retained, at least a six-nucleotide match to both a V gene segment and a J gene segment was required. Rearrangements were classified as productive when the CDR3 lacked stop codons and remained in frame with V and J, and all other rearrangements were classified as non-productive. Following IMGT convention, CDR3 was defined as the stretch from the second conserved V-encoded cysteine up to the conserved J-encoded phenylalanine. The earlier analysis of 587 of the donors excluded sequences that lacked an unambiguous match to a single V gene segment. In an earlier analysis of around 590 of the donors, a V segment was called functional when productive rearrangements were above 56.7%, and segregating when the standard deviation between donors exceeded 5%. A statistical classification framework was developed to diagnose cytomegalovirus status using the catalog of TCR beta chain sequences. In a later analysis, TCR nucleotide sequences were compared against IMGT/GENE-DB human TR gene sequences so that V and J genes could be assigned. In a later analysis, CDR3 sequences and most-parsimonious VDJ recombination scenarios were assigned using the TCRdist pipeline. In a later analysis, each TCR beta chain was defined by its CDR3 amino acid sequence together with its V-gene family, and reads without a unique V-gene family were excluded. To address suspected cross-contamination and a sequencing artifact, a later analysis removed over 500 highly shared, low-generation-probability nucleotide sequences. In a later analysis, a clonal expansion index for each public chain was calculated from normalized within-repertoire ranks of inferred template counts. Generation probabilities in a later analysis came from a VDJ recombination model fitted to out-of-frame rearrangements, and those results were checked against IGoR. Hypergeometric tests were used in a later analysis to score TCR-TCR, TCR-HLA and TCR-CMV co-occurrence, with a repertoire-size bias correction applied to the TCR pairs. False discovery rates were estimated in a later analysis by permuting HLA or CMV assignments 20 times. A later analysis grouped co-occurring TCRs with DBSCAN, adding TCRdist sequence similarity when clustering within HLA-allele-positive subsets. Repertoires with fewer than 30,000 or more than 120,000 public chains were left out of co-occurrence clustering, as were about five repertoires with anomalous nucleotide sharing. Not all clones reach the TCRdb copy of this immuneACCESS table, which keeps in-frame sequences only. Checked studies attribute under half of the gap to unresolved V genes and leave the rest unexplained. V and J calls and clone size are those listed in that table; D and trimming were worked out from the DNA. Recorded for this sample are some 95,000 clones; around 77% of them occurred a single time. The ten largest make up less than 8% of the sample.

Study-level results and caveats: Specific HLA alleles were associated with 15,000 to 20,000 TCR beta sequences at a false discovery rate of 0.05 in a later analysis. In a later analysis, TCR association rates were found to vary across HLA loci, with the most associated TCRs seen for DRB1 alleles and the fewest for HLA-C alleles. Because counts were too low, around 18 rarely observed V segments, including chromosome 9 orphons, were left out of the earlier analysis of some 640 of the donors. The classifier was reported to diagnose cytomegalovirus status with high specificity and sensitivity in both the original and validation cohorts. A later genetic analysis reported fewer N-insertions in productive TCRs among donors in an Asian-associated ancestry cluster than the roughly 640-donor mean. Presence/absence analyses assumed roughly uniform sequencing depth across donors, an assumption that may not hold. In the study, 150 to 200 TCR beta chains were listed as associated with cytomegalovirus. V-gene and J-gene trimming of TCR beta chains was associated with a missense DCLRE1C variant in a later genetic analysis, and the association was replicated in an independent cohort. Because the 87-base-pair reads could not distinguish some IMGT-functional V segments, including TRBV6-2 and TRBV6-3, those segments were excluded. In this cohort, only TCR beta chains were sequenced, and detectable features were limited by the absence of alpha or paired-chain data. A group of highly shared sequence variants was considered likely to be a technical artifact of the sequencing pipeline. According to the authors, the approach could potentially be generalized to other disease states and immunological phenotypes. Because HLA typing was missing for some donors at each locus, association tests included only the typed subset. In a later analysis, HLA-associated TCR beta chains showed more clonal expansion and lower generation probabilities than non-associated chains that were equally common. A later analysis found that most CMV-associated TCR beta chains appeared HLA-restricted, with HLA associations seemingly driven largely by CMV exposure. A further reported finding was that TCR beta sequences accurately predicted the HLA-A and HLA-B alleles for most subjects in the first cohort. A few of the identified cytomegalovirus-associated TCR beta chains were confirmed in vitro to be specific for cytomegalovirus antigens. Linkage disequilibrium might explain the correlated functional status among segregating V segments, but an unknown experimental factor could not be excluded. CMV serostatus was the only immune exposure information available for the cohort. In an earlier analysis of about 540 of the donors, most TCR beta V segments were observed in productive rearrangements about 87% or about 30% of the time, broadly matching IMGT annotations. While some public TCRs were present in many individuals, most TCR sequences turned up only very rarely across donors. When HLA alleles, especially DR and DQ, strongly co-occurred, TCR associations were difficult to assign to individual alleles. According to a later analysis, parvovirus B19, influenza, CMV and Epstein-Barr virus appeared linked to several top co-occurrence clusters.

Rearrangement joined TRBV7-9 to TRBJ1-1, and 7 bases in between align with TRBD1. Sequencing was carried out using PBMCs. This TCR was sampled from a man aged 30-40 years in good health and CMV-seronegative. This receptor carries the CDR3 CASSFWTGGRAEAFF. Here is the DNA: TGTGCCAGCAGCTTTTGGACAGGCGGGAGGGCTGAAGCTTTCTTT.